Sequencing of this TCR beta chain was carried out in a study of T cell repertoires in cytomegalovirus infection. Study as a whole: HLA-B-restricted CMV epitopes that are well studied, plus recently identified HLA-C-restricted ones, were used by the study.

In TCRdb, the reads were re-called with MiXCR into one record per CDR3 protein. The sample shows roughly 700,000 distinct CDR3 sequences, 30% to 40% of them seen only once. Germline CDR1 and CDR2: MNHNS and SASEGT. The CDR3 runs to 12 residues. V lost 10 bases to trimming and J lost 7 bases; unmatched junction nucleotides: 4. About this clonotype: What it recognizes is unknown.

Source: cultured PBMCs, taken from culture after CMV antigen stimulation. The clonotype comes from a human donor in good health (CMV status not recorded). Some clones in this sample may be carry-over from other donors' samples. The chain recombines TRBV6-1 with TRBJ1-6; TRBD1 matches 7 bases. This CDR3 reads CATGTVNSPLHF. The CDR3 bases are TGTGCCACAGGGACAGTCAATTCACCCCTCCACTTT.